The 6 T cell receptor beta chains below all came from one sample that was sequenced in a study of T-cell memory formation after mild COVID-19 (dated by TCRdb to the early 2020s). Libraries came from 5' RACE. Sequencing was performed on an Illumina NovaSeq 6000. TCRdb redid the processing of the public reads, applying fastp at Q25 and MiXCR, and retained in-frame beta chains. Each record represents a unique CDR3 protein, reported with the most common genes and DNA among its rows. This sample lists 300,000 to 350,000 distinct CDR3 sequences; 10% to 15% were detected once. In total, the top ten clones hold about 22% of the sample. Sequenced sample: PBMCs or a T cell subset sorted from them (not recorded which). Receptor source: a man in his late teens or twenties who had mild COVID-19 (a few samples of this study predate the infection). The sample titles of this study are shuffled in the database, so cell type and time point are left out; the donor was told from shared clones.

The table lists this clonotype with a few counts. This chain joins TRBV5-6 and TRBJ2-5, with D tentatively TRBD1 or TRBD2 (5 bases each). Trimming pared 4 bases from V and 7 bases from J, leaving 41 bases between. CDR1 is SGHDT and CDR2 is YYEEEE in the germline V gene. The CDR3 sequence is 22 residues long. The CDR3 DNA reads TGTGCCAGCAGCGGGACCTCGACGGATCCATCAACATACAATCATCAGTGGGGGACCCAGTACTTC. It is translated as CASSGTSTDPSTYNHQWGTQYF.

J is TRBJ2-7 and V is TRBV5-1; D gene ambiguous. Trimming removed 3 bases at V and 7 bases at J, with 20 bases between. The germline gives CDR1 SGHRS, CDR2 YFSETQ. The CDR3 has 15 amino acids. Here the CDR3 reads CASSSPRVTGREQYF. In DNA form, the CDR3 reads TGCGCCAGCAGCTCTCCTCGAGTAACGGGCCGGGAGCAGTACTTC.

The chain recombines TRBV30 with TRBJ1-5; D is unclear. The CDR3 has 13 amino acids. The V end was cut by 0 bases, the J end by 1 base, with 4 bases between. Germline V gene data show CDR1 as GTSNPN and CDR2 as SVGIG (reference sequence). CDR3: CAWSVASNQPQHF. DNA for the CDR3: TGTGCCTGGAGTGTAGCCAGCAATCAGCCCCAGCATTTT.

The chain employs TRBV4-3 and TRBJ2-2; 8 bases line up with TRBD1. Germline CDR1 reads LGHNA; CDR2 reads YSLEER. J was trimmed by 4 bases and V by 1 base; bases with no gene match: 2. This CDR3 has 15 residues. The CDR3 is CASSQATGGTGELFF. The CDR3 region has the DNA TGCGCCAGCAGCCAAGCAACAGGGGGCACCGGGGAGCTGTTTTTT.

This chain joins TRBV6-5 and TRBJ1-2; TRBD1 is a possible D gene (5 bases). This CDR3 has 14 residues. V lost 2 bases, J lost 1 base, and 8 bases lay in between. Germline CDR1 reads MNHEY; CDR2 reads SVGAGI. The CDR3 DNA reads as TGTGCCAGCAGTTACGACAGCCTTAACTATGGCTACACCTTC. This codes for CASSYDSLNYGYTF.

At least ten counts were recorded for this clonotype. The chain has TRBV11-2 and TRBJ2-1, with 7 bases identical to TRBD2. The CDR3 contains 15 residues. J gave up 4 bases and V 4 bases, and 7 bases lay outside the gene matches. CDR1 is SGHAT and CDR2 is FQNNGV in the germline V gene. CDR3 in amino acids: CASSSSGDDYNEQFF. The CDR3 nucleotides read TGTGCCAGCAGCTCCAGCGGGGATGATTACAATGAGCAGTTCTTC.